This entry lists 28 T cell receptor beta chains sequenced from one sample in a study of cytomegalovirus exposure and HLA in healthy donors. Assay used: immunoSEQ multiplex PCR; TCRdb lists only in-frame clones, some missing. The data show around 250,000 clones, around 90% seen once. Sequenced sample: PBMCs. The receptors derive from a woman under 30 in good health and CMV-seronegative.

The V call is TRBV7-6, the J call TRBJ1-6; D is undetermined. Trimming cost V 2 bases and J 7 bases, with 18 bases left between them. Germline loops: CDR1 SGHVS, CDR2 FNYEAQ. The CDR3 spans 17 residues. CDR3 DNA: TGTGCCAGCAGCTTATACGTTTGGGCGCAGAAGAATTCACCCCTCCACTTT. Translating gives CASSLYVWAQKNSPLHF.

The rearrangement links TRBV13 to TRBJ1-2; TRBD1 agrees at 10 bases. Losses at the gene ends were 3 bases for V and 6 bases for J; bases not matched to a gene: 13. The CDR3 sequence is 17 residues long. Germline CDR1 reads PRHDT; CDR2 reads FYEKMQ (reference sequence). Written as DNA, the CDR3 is TGTGCCAGCAGCTTCCGGGACAGGGGTGTTGGGCGGAATGGCTACACCTTC. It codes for CASSFRDRGVGRNGYTF.

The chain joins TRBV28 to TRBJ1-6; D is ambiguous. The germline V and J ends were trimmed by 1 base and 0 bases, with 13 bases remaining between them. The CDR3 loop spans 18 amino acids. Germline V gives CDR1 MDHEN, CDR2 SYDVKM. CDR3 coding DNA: TGTGCCAGCAGTTTATTCCCCAGGTTGAGCTCCTATAATTCACCCCTCCACTTT. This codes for CASSLFPRLSSYNSPLHF.

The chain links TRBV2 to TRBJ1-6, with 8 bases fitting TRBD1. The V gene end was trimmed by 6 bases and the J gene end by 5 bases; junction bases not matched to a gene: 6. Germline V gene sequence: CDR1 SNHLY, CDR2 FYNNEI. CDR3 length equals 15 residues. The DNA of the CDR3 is TGTGCCAGCAGGGACAGGGTTTTAAATAATTCACCCCTCCACTTT. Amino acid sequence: CASRDRVLNNSPLHF.

This chain's CDR3 is CASSFSGVVETQYF. The CDR3 coding sequence is TGTGCCAGCAGCTTTAGCGGGGTAGTGGAGACCCAGTACTTC. The chain carries TRBV7-9 and TRBJ2-5, with TRBD2 matching over 8 bases. Germline CDR1 SEHNR, CDR2 FQNEAQ (reference sequence). J gave up 5 bases and V 3 bases, and 5 bases lay outside the gene matches. The CDR3 sequence is 14 residues long.

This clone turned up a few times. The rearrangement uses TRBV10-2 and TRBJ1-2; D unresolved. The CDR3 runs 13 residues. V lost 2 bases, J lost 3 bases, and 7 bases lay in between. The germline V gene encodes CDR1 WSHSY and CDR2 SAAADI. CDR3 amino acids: CASSEGPHYGYTF. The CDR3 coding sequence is TGCGCCAGCAGTGAGGGGCCGCACTATGGCTACACCTTC.

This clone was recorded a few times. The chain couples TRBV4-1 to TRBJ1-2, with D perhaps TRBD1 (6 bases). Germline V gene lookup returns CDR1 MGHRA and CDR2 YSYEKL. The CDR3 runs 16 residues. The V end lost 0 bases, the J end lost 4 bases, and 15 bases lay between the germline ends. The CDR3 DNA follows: TGCGCCAGCAGCCAAGAAGATAGGACAGTAGCCTATGGCTACACCTTC. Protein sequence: CASSQEDRTVAYGYTF.

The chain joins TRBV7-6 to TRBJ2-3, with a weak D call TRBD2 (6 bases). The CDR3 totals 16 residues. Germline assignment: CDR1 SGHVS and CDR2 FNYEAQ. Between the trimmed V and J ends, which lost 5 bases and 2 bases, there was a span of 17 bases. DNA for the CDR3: TGTGCCAGCAGCCCCTCCGGGGGTCGTTACACAGATACGCAGTATTTT. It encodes CASSPSGGRYTDTQYF. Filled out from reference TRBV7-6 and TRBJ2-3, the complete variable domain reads GAGVSQSPRYKVTKRGQDVALRCDPISGHVSLYWYRQALGQGPEFLTYFNYEAQQDKSGLPNDRFSAERPEGSISTLTIQRTEQRDSAMYRCASSPSGGRYTDTQYFGPGTRLTVL.

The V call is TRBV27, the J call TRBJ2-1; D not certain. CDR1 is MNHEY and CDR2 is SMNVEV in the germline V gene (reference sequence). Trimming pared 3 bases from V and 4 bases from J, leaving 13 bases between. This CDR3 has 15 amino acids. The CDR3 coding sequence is TGTGCCAGCAGTTTCCTTCCCCTCTCTTACAATGAGCAGTTCTTC. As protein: CASSFLPLSYNEQFF.

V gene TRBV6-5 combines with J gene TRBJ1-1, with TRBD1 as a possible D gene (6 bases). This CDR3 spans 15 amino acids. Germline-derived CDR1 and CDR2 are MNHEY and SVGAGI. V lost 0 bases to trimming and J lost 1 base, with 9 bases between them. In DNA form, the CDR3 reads TGTGCCAGCAGTTACTCGCGGACAGAGAACACTGAAGCTTTCTTT. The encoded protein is CASSYSRTENTEAFF.

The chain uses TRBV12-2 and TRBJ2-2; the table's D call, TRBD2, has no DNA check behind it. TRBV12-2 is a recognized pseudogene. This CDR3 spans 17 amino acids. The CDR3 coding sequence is TGTGCAAGTCGCCCCACGGAGCTAGCGGTGTTGTTCGGGGAGCTGTTTTTT. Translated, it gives CASRPTELAVLFGELFF.

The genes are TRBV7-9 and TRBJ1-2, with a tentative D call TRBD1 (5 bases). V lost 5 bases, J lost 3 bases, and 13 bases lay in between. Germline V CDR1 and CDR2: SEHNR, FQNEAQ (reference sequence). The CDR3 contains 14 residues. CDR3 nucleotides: TGTGCCAGCAGCCTCATTTTAGGGGACTATGGCTACACCTTC. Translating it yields CASSLILGDYGYTF.

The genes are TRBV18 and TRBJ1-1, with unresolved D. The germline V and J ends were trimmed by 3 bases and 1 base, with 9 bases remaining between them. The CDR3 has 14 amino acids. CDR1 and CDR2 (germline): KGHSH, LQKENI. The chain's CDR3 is CASSPEPGNTEAFF. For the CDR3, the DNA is TGTGCCAGCTCACCTGAGCCGGGGAACACTGAAGCTTTCTTT.

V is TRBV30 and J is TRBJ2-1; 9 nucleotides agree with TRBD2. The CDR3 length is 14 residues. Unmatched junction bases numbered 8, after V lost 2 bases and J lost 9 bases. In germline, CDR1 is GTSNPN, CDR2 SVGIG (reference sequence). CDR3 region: CAWSSGGLSTEQFF. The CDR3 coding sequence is TGTGCCTGGAGTAGCGGGGGGTTATCGACTGAGCAGTTCTTC.

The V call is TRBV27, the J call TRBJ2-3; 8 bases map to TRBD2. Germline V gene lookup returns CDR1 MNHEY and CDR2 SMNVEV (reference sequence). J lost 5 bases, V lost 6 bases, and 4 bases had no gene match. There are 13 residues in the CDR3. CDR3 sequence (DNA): TGTGCCAGCAGAGGACTAGCTAGAGATACGCAGTATTTT. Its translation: CASRGLARDTQYF.

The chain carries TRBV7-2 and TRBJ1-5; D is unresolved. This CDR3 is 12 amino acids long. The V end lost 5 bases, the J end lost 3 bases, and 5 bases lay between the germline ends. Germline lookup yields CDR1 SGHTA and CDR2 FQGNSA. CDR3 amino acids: CASSRYNQPQHF. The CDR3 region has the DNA TGTGCCAGCAGCCGCTACAATCAGCCCCAGCATTTT.

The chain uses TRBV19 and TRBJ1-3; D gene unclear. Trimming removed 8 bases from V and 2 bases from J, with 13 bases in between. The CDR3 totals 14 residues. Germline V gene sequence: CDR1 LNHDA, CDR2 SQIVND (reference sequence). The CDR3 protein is CASLDREAGNTIYF. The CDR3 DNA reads TGTGCCAGTCTGGACCGGGAAGCTGGAAACACCATATATTTT. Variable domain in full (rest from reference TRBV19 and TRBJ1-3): DGGITQSPKYLFRKEGQNVTLSCEQNLNHDAMYWYRQDPGQGLRLIYYSQIVNDFQKGDIAEGYSVSREKKESFPLTVTSAQKNPTAFYLCASLDREAGNTIYFGEGSWLTVV.

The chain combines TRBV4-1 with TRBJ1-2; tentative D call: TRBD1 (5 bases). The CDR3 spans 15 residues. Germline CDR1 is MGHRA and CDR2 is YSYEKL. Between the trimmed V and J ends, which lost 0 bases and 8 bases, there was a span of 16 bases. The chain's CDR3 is CASSQESTRRGGYTF. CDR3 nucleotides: TGCGCCAGCAGCCAAGAATCGACCCGAAGGGGCGGCTACACCTTC.

As DNA, the CDR3 is TGTGCCAGTAGTATCGGAGTCGGGGGGGGCTCGTCTGAAGCTTTCTTT. Its translation: CASSIGVGGGSSEAFF. The chain has TRBV19 and TRBJ1-1, with D possibly TRBD1 on 6 matching bases. The CDR3 has 16 amino acids. Germline V lookup: CDR1 LNHDA, CDR2 SQIVND (reference sequence). The germline V and J ends were trimmed by 3 bases and 6 bases, with 20 bases remaining between them.

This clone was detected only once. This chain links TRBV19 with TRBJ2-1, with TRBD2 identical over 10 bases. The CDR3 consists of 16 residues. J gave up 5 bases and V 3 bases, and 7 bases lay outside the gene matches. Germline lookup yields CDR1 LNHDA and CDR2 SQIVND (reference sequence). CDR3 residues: CASSIETSGYNNEQFF. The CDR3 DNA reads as TGTGCCAGTAGTATCGAGACTAGCGGGTATAACAATGAGCAGTTCTTC.

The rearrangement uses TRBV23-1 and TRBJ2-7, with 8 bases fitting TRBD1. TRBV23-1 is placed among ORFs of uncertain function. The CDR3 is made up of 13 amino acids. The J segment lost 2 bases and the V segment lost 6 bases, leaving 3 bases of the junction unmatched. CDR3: CASRGTGTYEQYV. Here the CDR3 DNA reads TGCGCCAGCAGAGGGACAGGAACCTACGAGCAGTACGTC.

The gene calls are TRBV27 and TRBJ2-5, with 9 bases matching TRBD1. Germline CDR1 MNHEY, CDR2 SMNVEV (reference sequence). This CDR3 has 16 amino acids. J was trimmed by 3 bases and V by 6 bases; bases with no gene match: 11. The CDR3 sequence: CASSQQGASMKETQYF. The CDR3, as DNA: TGTGCCAGCAGCCAACAGGGGGCCTCTATGAAAGAGACCCAGTACTTC.

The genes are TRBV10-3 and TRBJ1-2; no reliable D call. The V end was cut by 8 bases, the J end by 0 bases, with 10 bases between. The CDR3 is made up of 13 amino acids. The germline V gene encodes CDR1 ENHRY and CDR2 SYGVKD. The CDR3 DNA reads TGTGCCATCTCGTCCGACACTAACTATGGCTACACCTTC. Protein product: CAISSDTNYGYTF.

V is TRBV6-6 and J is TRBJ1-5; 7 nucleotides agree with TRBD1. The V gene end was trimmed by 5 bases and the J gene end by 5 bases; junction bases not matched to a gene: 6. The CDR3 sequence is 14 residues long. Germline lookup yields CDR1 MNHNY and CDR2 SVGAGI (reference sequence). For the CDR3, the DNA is TGTGCCAGCAGTGCCGGGACAGCATATCAGCCCCAGCATTTT. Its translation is CASSAGTAYQPQHF.

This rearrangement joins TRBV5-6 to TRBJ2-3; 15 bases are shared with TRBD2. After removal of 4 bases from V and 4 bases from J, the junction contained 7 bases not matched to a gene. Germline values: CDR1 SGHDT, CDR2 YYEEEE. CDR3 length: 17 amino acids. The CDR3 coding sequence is TGTGCCAGCAGCCCCTGGACTAGCGGGGGGGCGGCAGATACGCAGTATTTT. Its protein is CASSPWTSGGAADTQYF.

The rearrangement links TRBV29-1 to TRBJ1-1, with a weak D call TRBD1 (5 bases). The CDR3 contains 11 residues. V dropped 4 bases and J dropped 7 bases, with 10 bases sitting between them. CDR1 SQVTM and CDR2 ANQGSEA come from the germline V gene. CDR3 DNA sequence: TGCAGCGTTGGGGGCTACGATGAAGCTTTCTTT. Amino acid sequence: CSVGGYDEAFF.

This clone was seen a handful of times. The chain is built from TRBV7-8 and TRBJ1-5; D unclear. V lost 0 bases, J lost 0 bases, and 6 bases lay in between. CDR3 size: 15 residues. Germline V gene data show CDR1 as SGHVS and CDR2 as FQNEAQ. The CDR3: CASSLARYSNQPQHF. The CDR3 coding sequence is TGTGCCAGCAGCTTAGCGCGGTATAGCAATCAGCCCCAGCATTTT.

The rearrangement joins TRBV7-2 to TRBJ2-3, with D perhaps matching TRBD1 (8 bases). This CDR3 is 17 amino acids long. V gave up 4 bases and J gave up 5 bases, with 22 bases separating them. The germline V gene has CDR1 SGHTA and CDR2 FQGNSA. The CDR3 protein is CASSSYGWTGRGDTQYF. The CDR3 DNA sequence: TGTGCCAGCAGCTCGTATGGGTGGACAGGGAGGGGAGATACGCAGTATTTT.